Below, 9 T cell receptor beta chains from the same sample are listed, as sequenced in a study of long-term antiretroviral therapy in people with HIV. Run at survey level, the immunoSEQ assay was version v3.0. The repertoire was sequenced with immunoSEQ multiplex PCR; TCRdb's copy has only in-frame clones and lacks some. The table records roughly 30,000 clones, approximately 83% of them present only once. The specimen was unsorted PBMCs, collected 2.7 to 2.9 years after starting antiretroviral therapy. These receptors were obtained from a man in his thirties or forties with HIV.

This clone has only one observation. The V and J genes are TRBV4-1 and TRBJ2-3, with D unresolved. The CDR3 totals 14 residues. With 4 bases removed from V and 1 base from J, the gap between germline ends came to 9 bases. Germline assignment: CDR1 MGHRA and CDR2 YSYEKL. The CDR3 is CASSRHVRTDTQYF. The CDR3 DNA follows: TGCGCCAGCAGCCGGCACGTGCGCACAGATACGCAGTATTTT.

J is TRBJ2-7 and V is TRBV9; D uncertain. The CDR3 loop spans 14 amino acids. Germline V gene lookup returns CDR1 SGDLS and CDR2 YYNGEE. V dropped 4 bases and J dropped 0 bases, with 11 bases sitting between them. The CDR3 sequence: CASSYQSGSYEQYF. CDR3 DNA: TGTGCCAGCAGCTACCAATCGGGCTCCTACGAGCAGTACTTC.

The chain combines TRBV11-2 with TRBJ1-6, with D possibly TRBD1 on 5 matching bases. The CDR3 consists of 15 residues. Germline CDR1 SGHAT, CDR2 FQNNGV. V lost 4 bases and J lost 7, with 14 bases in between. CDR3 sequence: CASSSGPLGNSPLHF. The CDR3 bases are TGTGCCAGCAGCTCAGGGCCCCTTGGGAATTCACCCCTCCACTTT.

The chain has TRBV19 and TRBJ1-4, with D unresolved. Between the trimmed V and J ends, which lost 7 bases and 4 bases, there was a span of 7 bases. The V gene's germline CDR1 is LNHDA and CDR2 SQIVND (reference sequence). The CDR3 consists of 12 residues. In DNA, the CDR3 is TGTGCCAGTAATGGTGTTAATGAAAAACTGTTTTTT. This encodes CASNGVNEKLFF.

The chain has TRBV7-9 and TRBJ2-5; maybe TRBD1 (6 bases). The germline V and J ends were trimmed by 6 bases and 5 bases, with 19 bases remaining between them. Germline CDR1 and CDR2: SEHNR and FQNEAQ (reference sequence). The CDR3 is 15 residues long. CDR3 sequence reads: CASRGEGPQGETQYF. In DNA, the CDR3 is TGTGCCAGCAGAGGCGAGGGCCCTCAGGGGGAGACCCAGTACTTC.

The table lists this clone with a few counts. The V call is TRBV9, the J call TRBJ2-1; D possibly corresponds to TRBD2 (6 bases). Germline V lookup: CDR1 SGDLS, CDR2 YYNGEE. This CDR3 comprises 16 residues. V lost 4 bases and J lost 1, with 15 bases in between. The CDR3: CASSLGSGRSYNEQFF. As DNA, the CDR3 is TGTGCCAGCAGCCTCGGTAGCGGCCGATCCTACAATGAGCAGTTCTTC.

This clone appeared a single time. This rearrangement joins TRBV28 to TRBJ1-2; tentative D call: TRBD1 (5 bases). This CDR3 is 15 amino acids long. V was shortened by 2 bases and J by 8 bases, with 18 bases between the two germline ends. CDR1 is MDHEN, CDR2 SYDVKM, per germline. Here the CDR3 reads CASSLGSLGARGYTF. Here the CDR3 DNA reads TGTGCCAGCAGTTTAGGATCGTTAGGGGCGCGGGGCTACACCTTC.

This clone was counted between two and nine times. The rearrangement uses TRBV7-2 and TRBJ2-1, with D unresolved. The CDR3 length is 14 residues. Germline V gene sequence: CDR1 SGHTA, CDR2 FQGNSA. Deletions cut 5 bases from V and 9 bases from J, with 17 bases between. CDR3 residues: CASSPQTPVGEQFF. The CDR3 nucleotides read TGTGCCAGCAGCCCCCAGACCCCGGTGGGTGAGCAGTTCTTC. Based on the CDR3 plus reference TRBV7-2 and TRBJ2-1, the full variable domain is GAGVSQSPSNKVTEKGKDVELRCDPISGHTALYWYRQSLGQGLEFLIYFQGNSAPDKSGLPSDRFSAERTGGSVSTLTIQRTQQEDSAVYLCASSPQTPVGEQFFGPGTRLTVL.

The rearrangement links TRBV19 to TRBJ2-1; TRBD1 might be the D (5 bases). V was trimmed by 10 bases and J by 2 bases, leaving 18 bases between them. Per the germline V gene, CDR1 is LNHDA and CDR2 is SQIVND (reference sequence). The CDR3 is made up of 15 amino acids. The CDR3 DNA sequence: TGTGCCACCCAACGGGCCGCAGGGACCTACAATGAGCAGTTCTTC. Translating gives CATQRAAGTYNEQFF.